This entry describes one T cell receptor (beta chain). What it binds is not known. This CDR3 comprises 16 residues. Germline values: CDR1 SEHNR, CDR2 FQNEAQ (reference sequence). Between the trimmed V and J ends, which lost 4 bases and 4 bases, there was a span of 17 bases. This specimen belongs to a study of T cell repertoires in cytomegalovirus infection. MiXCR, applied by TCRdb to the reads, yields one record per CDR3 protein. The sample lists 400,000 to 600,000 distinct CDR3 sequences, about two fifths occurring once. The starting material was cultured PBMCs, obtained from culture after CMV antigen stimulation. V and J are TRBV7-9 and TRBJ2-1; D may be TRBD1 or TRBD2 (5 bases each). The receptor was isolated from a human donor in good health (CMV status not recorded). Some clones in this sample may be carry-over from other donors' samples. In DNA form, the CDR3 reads TGTGCCAGCAGCTCATCCGGGACCGGGGAGTACAATGAGCAGTTCTTC. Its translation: CASSSSGTGEYNEQFF.